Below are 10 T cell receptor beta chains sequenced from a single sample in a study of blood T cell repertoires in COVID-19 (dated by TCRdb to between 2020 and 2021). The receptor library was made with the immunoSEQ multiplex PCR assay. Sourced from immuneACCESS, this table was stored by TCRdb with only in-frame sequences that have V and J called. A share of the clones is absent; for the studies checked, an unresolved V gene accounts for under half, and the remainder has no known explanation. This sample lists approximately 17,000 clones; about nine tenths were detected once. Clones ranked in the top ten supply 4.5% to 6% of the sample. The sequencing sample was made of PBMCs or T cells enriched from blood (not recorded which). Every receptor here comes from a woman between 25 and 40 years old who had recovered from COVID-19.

The CDR3 region is CASSYIQVSYEQYF. As DNA, the CDR3 is TGTGCCAGCAGTTACATACAAGTCTCCTACGAGCAGTACTTC. This sequence joins TRBV7-2 and TRBJ2-7; no clear D. Germline lookup yields CDR1 SGHTA and CDR2 FQGNSA. The CDR3 totals 14 residues. Trimming removed 6 bases at V and 0 bases at J, with 12 bases between.

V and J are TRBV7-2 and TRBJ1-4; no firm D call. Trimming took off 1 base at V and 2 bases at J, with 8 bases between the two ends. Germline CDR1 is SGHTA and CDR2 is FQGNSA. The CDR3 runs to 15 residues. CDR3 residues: CASSLVGATNEKLFF. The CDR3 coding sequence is TGTGCCAGCAGCTTAGTGGGAGCGACTAATGAAAAACTGTTTTTT.

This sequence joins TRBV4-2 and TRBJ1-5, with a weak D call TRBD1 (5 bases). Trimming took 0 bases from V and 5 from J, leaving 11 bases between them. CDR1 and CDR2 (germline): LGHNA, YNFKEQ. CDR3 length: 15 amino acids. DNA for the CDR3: TGTGCCAGCAGCCAAGAAAAGGGGCCTTATCAGCCCCAGCATTTT. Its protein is CASSQEKGPYQPQHF.

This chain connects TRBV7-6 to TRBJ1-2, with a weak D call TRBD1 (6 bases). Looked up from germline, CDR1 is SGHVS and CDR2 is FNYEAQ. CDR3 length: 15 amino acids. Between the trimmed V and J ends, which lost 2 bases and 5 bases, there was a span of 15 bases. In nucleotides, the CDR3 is TGTGCCAGCAGCTTAAGTGGGGGCTCAGGGTATGGCTACACCTTC. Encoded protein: CASSLSGGSGYGYTF.

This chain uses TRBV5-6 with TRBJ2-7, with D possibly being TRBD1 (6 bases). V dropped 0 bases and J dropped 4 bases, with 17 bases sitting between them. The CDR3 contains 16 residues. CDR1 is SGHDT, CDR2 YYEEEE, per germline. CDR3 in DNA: TGTGCCAGCAGCTTGGTTGGGACATCGGCGGCTTACGAGCAGTACTTC. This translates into CASSLVGTSAAYEQYF.

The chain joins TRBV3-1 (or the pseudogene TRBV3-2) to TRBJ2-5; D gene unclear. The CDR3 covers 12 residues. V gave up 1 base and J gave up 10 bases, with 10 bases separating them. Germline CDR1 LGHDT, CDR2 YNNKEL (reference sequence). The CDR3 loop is CASSQGAKIQYF. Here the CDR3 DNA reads TGTGCCAGCAGCCAAGGGGCTAAAATCCAGTACTTC.

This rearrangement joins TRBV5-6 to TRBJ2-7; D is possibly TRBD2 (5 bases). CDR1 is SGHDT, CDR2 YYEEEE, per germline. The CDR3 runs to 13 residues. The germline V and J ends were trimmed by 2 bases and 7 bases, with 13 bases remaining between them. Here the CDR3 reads CASSFWGAGEQYF. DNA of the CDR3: TGTGCCAGCAGCTTTTGGGGAGCTGGGGAGCAGTACTTC.

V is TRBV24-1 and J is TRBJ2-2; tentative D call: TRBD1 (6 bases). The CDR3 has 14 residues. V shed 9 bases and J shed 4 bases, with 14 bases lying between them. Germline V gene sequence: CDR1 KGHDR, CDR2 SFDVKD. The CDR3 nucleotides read TGTGCCACCGGAAGGACAGCACCCACCGGGGAGCTGTTTTTT. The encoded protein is CATGRTAPTGELFF.

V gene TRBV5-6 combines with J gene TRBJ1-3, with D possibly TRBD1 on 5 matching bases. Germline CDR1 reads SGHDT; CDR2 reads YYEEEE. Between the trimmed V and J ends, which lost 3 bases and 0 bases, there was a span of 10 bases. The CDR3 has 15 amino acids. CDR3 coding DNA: TGTGCCAGCAGCTCCCTTACAGGCTCTGGAAACACCATATATTTT. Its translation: CASSSLTGSGNTIYF.

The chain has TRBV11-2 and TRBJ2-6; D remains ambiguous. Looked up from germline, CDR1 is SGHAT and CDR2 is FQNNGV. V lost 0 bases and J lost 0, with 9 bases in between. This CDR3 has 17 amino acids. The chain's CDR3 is CASSLDRVHSGANVLTF. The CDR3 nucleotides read TGTGCCAGCAGCTTAGATCGAGTTCACTCTGGGGCCAACGTCCTGACTTTC.